This T cell receptor (beta chain) was sequenced for a study of OX40 agonist ivuxolimab in advanced cancers. Excluded were patients having autoimmune disease history or systemic immunosuppression. Germline V lookup: CDR1 SGHDT, CDR2 YYEEEE. This CDR3 contains 14 residues. V gave up 4 bases and J gave up 3 bases; unmatched junction bases: 5. Using immunoSEQ multiplex PCR, the repertoire was profiled, and TCRdb retains in-frame clones only, with some absent. Of approximately 76,000 clones in the sample, over 90% were seen once. The sequenced sample was CD4+ or CD8+ T cells sorted from blood, obtained in a trial of the OX40 agonist ivuxolimab. The chain links TRBV5-6 to TRBJ2-7, with 9 bases fitting TRBD1. This TCR was sampled from an adult with an advanced solid tumor such as melanoma, head and neck, liver or kidney cancer. CDR3: CASSVGQGIYEQYF. For the CDR3, the DNA is TGTGCCAGCAGCGTTGGACAGGGGATCTACGAGCAGTACTTC. Full variable domain (rest looked up from reference TRBV5-6 and TRBJ2-7): DAGVTQSPTHLIKTRGQQVTLRCSPKSGHDTVSWYQQALGQGPQFIFQYYEEEERQRGNFPDRFSGHQFPNYSSELNVNALLLGDSALYLCASSVGQGIYEQYFGPGTRLTVT.